The present T cell receptor beta chain was sequenced within a study of shared clonotypes between healthy human individuals. As to this clone: Germline is not matched at one junction end, which may reflect a read error. Other DNA sequences within the sample encode an identical CDR3.

Assay used: immunoSEQ multiplex PCR; TCRdb lists only in-frame clones, some missing. The sample lists nearly 1 million clones; over 75% were seen once. This CDR3 has 13 residues. Germline CDR1 reads SGDLS; CDR2 reads YYNGEE. The J gene is TRBJ2-5, the V gene TRBV9; D remains unclear. The TCR sequence derives from a man between 18 and 35 years old in good health. What was sequenced was memory CD4+ T cells sorted from blood. The subset: CD45RA-negative fraction. This CDR3 is CASSVGPQETQYF. For the CDR3, the DNA is TGTGCCAGCAGCGTAGGACCACAAGAGACTCAGTACTTC.